These T cell receptor beta chains were read from a single sample in a study of T-cell reconstitution after alpha-beta-depleted transplantation in children. Each CDR3 protein gets one entry after TCRdb re-called the PCR reads with MiXCR. Here the sample spans 330,000 or so distinct CDR3 sequences, just over 7.5% being singletons. The specimen comprised peripheral blood, sampled 360 days after TCRalphabeta/CD19-depleted stem cell transplant. These receptors originate from a female patient aged 2-10 years who had a stem cell transplant for Fanconi anemia, so the T cells may come from the graft donor. Both conserved end residues are part of each CDR3. A D gene is named only where the DNA matches it firmly. Where a row states a size, it is once, few, many or the class of an expanded clone; other rows omit it.

J gene: TRBJ2-7; clone size: few; V gene: TRBV29-1; D gene: .; CDR3 protein: CSVAYQYEQYF; CDR3 DNA: TGCAGCGTTGCTTATCAGTACGAGCAGTACTTC
J gene: TRBJ2-1; clone size: many; V gene: TRBV6-2/TRBV6-3; D gene: .; CDR3 protein: CASSYSTRSEQFF; CDR3 DNA: TGTGCCAGCAGTTACTCGACAAGATCAGAGCAGTTCTTC
J gene: TRBJ1-6; clone size: few; V gene: TRBV6-1; D gene: .; CDR3 protein: CASSPYGSYNSPLHF; CDR3 DNA: TGTGCCAGCAGTCCGTACGGCTCCTATAATTCACCCCTCCACTTT
J gene: TRBJ2-2; clone size: many; V gene: TRBV28; D gene: .; CDR3 protein: CASRGNTNTGELFF; CDR3 DNA: TGTGCCAGCAGGGGAAATACGAACACCGGGGAGCTGTTTTTT
J gene: TRBJ1-1; clone size: many; V gene: TRBV29-1; D gene: .; CDR3 protein: CSVDGGSTEAFF; CDR3 DNA: TGCAGCGTTGATGGGGGGAGTACTGAAGCTTTCTTT
J gene: TRBJ2-2; clone size: few; V gene: TRBV11-1; D gene: TRBD2; CDR3 protein: CASYRPASSGSNTGELFF; CDR3 DNA: TGTGCCAGCTACCGACCTGCCTCTAGCGGTTCGAACACCGGGGAGCTGTTTTTT
J gene: TRBJ2-4; clone size: many; V gene: TRBV15; D gene: TRBD2; CDR3 protein: CATSPTYSGSRLSIQYF; CDR3 DNA: TGTGCCACCAGCCCTACATATAGCGGGAGCCGATTGAGCATTCAGTACTTC
J gene: TRBJ2-5; clone size: few; V gene: TRBV12-3/TRBV12-4; D gene: TRBD1; CDR3 protein: CASSPADREGETQYF; CDR3 DNA: TGTGCCAGCAGCCCCGCGGACAGGGAAGGAGAGACCCAGTACTTC
J gene: TRBJ1-2; clone size: many; V gene: TRBV29-1; D gene: .; CDR3 protein: CSVADSPYGYTF; CDR3 DNA: TGCAGCGTGGCGGACAGCCCCTATGGCTACACCTTC
J gene: TRBJ1-2; clone size: many; V gene: TRBV28; D gene: .; CDR3 protein: CASSLAGLPNYGYTF; CDR3 DNA: TGTGCCAGCAGTTTGGCAGGGCTCCCTAACTATGGCTACACCTTC
J gene: TRBJ2-7; clone size: .; V gene: TRBV4-1; D gene: .; CDR3 protein: CASSQEWSYEQYF; CDR3 DNA: TGCGCCAGCAGCCAAGAATGGAGCTACGAGCAGTACTTC
J gene: TRBJ2-5; clone size: .; V gene: TRBV4-2; D gene: .; CDR3 protein: CASSQGPGATETQYF; CDR3 DNA: TGTGCCAGCAGCCAAGGTCCGGGGGCAACCGAGACCCAGTACTTC
J gene: TRBJ2-7; clone size: many; V gene: TRBV3-1; D gene: TRBD1; CDR3 protein: CASSLRQGLEQYF; CDR3 DNA: TGTGCCAGCAGCCTTCGACAGGGATTGGAGCAGTACTTC
J gene: TRBJ2-7; clone size: .; V gene: TRBV7-2; D gene: .; CDR3 protein: CASSLVETYEQYF; CDR3 DNA: TGTGCCAGCAGCTTAGTGGAAACCTACGAGCAGTACTTC
J gene: TRBJ2-1; clone size: .; V gene: TRBV18; D gene: .; CDR3 protein: CASEPALGSNEQFF; CDR3 DNA: TGTGCCAGCGAACCGGCGCTTGGGAGCAATGAGCAGTTCTTC
J gene: TRBJ1-1; clone size: many; V gene: TRBV7-9; D gene: .; CDR3 protein: CASSFVTPTLSAFF; CDR3 DNA: TGTGCCAGCAGCTTTGTGACACCCACACTGAGTGCTTTCTTT
J gene: TRBJ2-6; clone size: .; V gene: TRBV9; D gene: .; CDR3 protein: CASSPAPGTHSSGANVLTF; CDR3 DNA: TGTGCCAGCAGCCCCGCCCCCGGGACACACAGCTCTGGGGCCAACGTCCTGACTTTC
J gene: TRBJ1-1; clone size: .; V gene: TRBV11-2; D gene: .; CDR3 protein: CASSLGRGQMNTEAFF; CDR3 DNA: TGTGCCAGCAGCTTAGGTCGCGGACAGATGAACACTGAAGCTTTCTTT
J gene: TRBJ2-5; clone size: many; V gene: TRBV29-1; D gene: .; CDR3 protein: CSVSLQETQYF; CDR3 DNA: TGCAGCGTAAGTTTACAAGAGACCCAGTACTTC
J gene: TRBJ2-7; clone size: many; V gene: TRBV7-9; D gene: .; CDR3 protein: CASSPPIDGAYEQYF; CDR3 DNA: TGTGCCAGCAGCCCCCCTATTGACGGAGCCTACGAGCAGTACTTC
J gene: TRBJ2-1; clone size: many; V gene: TRBV25-1; D gene: .; CDR3 protein: CASSDPGYGGGRVNEQFF; CDR3 DNA: TGTGCCAGCAGTGATCCGGGTTACGGGGGTGGAAGGGTCAATGAGCAGTTCTTC
J gene: TRBJ2-2; clone size: .; V gene: TRBV12-3/TRBV12-4; D gene: TRBD1; CDR3 protein: CASSLTGRAGELFF; CDR3 DNA: TGTGCCAGCAGTTTGACAGGGCGGGCCGGGGAGCTGTTTTTT
J gene: TRBJ1-2; clone size: many; V gene: TRBV28; D gene: .; CDR3 protein: CASSFQGTHGYTF; CDR3 DNA: TGTGCCAGCAGTTTTCAGGGAACCCATGGCTACACCTTC
J gene: TRBJ1-2; clone size: many; V gene: TRBV4-3; D gene: .; CDR3 protein: CASSQDEGHHYGYTF; CDR3 DNA: TGCGCCAGCAGCCAAGATGAGGGGCACCACTATGGCTACACCTTC
J gene: TRBJ2-1; clone size: many; V gene: TRBV6-1; D gene: .; CDR3 protein: CASSLNRVSSYNEQFF; CDR3 DNA: TGTGCCAGCAGCCTTAACAGGGTTAGCTCCTACAATGAGCAGTTCTTC
J gene: TRBJ1-5; clone size: many; V gene: TRBV12-3/TRBV12-4; D gene: .; CDR3 protein: CASIHSAHNQPQHF; CDR3 DNA: TGTGCCAGCATCCACTCGGCCCACAATCAGCCCCAGCATTTT
J gene: TRBJ1-2; clone size: few; V gene: TRBV11-1; D gene: .; CDR3 protein: CASTHLGDYGYTF; CDR3 DNA: TGTGCCAGCACCCACCTGGGGGACTATGGCTACACCTTC
J gene: TRBJ2-7; clone size: few; V gene: TRBV7-3; D gene: TRBD1; CDR3 protein: CASSTSGQGGEQYF; CDR3 DNA: TGTGCCAGCAGCACTTCTGGACAGGGGGGCGAGCAGTACTTC
J gene: TRBJ2-7; clone size: .; V gene: TRBV20-1; D gene: .; CDR3 protein: CSANGGKYPYEQYF; CDR3 DNA: TGCAGTGCTAATGGCGGGAAGTACCCCTACGAGCAGTACTTC
J gene: TRBJ1-2; clone size: .; V gene: TRBV25-1; D gene: .; CDR3 protein: CASSEWGVSHHYGYTF; CDR3 DNA: TGTGCCAGCAGTGAATGGGGCGTCAGCCATCACTATGGCTACACCTTC
J gene: TRBJ2-1; clone size: few; V gene: TRBV7-3; D gene: .; CDR3 protein: CASSLGADEQFF; CDR3 DNA: TGTGCCAGCAGCCTGGGGGCGGATGAGCAGTTCTTC
J gene: TRBJ2-2; clone size: many; V gene: TRBV5-1; D gene: TRBD1; CDR3 protein: CASSQQQGGTGELFF; CDR3 DNA: TGCGCCAGCAGCCAACAACAGGGGGGAACCGGGGAGCTGTTTTTT